The 16 T cell receptor beta chains in this list originate from one sample, sequenced in a study of human T cells and chemical hapten exposure. As for time point: pre-sensitization, week 0. Treatment here: therapeutic diphenylcyclopropenone sensitization with weekly scalp DPC. TCRdb used MiXCR to reprocess the RACE reads, holding one entry per CDR3 protein. The sample lists 270,000 or so distinct CDR3 sequences, roughly 7.4% occurring once. Sequenced here: whole blood, sampled in connection with sensitization to the hapten diphenylcyclopropenone (DPC). These receptors came from a young man with alopecia areata. Some clones in this sample may be carry-over from other donors' samples.

This rearrangement joins TRBV9 to TRBJ2-3, with 7 bases lining up with TRBD1. Per the germline V gene, CDR1 is SGDLS and CDR2 is YYNGEE. The CDR3 is made up of 14 amino acids. Losses at the gene ends were 2 bases for V and 1 base for J; bases not matched to a gene: 1. CDR3 bases: TGTGCCAGCAGCGTGGACAGGCGCACAGATACGCAGTATTTT. As protein: CASSVDRRTDTQYF. Full variable domain (missing parts from reference TRBV9 and TRBJ2-3): DSGVTQTPKHLITATGQRVTLRCSPRSGDLSVYWYQQSLDQGLQFLIQYYNGEERAKGNILERFSAQQFPDLHSELNLSSLELGDSALYFCASSVDRRTDTQYFGPGTRLTVL.

This clonotype turned up a few times. This chain uses TRBV4-3 with TRBJ2-3; D is ambiguous. The CDR3 has 13 amino acids. The germline V gene has CDR1 LGHNA and CDR2 YSLEER. The V and J ends lost 5 bases and 4 bases respectively, with 10 bases between them. The CDR3 bases are TGCGCCAGCAGCACCATTGGCGCAGATACGCAGTATTTT. This gives the protein CASSTIGADTQYF.

The rearrangement joins TRBV29-1 to TRBJ2-7; maybe TRBD2 (5 bases). The CDR3 runs 13 residues. CDR1 SQVTM and CDR2 ANQGSEA come from the germline V gene. V lost 0 bases to trimming and J lost 1 base, with 7 bases between them. The CDR3 protein is CSVEDRRSYEQYF. CDR3 bases: TGCAGCGTTGAAGACAGGAGGTCCTACGAGCAGTACTTC.

This clonotype was seen only a few times. The chain has TRBV3-1 and TRBJ1-2; 8 positions match TRBD1. Germline assignment: CDR1 LGHDT and CDR2 YNNKEL (reference sequence). V lost 4 bases and J lost 8; bases outside the gene matches: 12. The CDR3 contains 15 residues. CDR3 sequence (DNA): TGTGCCAGCAGCCCCGGACAGGGCAGAGTGCAGGGCTACACCTTC. Protein: CASSPGQGRVQGYTF.

This chain uses TRBV6-4 with TRBJ2-3; possible D gene TRBD2, 7 bases. The CDR3 extends over 16 amino acids. Trimming shortened V by 0 bases and J by 2 bases, and 12 bases separated the two germline ends. Per germline, CDR1 MRHNA and CDR2 SNTAGT. The CDR3: CASSDSAGAHTDTQYF. The DNA for the CDR3 is TGTGCCAGCAGTGACTCTGCGGGGGCGCACACAGATACGCAGTATTTT.

This clonotype has just a few counts. This chain joins TRBV7-6 and TRBJ1-1, with a possible D match to TRBD1 (5 bases). The germline gives CDR1 SGHVS, CDR2 FNYEAQ. Trimming shortened V by 5 bases and J by 5 bases, and 18 bases separated the two germline ends. CDR3 length: 15 amino acids. This CDR3 is CASSRRDGGGTEAFF. The CDR3 nucleotides are TGTGCCAGCAGCCGCCGGGACGGGGGAGGAACTGAAGCTTTCTTT.

The sample holds a few counts of this clonotype. Here the CDR3 DNA reads TGTGCCAGCGAAACCGACGACTCAGGGGAATACAATGAGCAGTTCTTC. Translating gives CASETDDSGEYNEQFF. V usage is TRBV6-2 or TRBV6-3 and J usage is TRBJ2-1, with TRBD1 as a possible D gene (6 bases). The V gene lost 8 bases and the J gene lost 4 bases, with 21 bases spanning the gap. The CDR3 spans 16 residues. Germline V gives CDR1 MNHEY, CDR2 SVGEGT.

The chain recombines TRBV7-9 with TRBJ2-7; 9 bases are shared with TRBD1. The junction had 2 bases not matched to a gene; V was cut back by 2 bases and J by 6 bases. The CDR3 contains 13 residues. Germline V gene data show CDR1 as SEHNR and CDR2 as FQNEAQ (reference sequence). In DNA, the CDR3 is TGTGCCAGCAGCTTAACAGGGGGCGGCGAGCAGTACGTC. This sequence encodes CASSLTGGGEQYV.

This clonotype was observed a few times. V gene TRBV7-3 combines with J gene TRBJ1-6, with a possible D match to TRBD1 (5 bases). The CDR3 runs to 14 residues. CDR1 SGHTA and CDR2 FQGTGA come from the germline V gene. V was pared by 5 bases and J by 8 bases, with 13 bases between. The CDR3 DNA reads TGTGCCAGCAGCAATTCAGGGAAGGATTCACCCCTCCACTTT. Its translation: CASSNSGKDSPLHF.

Many counts were recorded for this clonotype. V usage is TRBV6-2 or TRBV6-3 and J usage is TRBJ1-5; D ambiguous. Germline V gives CDR1 MNHEY, CDR2 SVGEGT. The V end lost 4 bases, the J end lost 5 bases, and 9 bases lay between the germline ends. The CDR3 contains 13 residues. CDR3 nucleotide sequence: TGTGCCAGCAGTTTACTAGTTCATCAGCCCCAGCATTTT. This gives the protein CASSLLVHQPQHF.

This clonotype was seen a handful of times. The rearrangement links TRBV9 to TRBJ1-5, with D perhaps TRBD1 (6 bases). Between the trimmed V and J ends, which lost 3 bases and 7 bases, there was a span of 11 bases. CDR1 is SGDLS and CDR2 is YYNGEE in the germline V gene. The CDR3 spans 13 residues. This CDR3 reads CASSDRDGQPQHF. CDR3 nucleotides: TGTGCCAGCAGCGACAGGGATGGCCAGCCCCAGCATTTT. Supplemented by reference TRBV9 and TRBJ1-5, the full variable domain reads DSGVTQTPKHLITATGQRVTLRCSPRSGDLSVYWYQQSLDQGLQFLIQYYNGEERAKGNILERFSAQQFPDLHSELNLSSLELGDSALYFCASSDRDGQPQHFGDGTRLSIL.

This clonotype appeared a few times. The CDR3 region has the DNA TGTGCCAGCAGCGGGGACAGTAACTATGGCTACACCTTC. Translating gives CASSGDSNYGYTF. The chain joins TRBV3-1 to TRBJ1-2; 7 bases align to TRBD1. The CDR3 contains 13 residues. The germline V gene has CDR1 LGHDT and CDR2 YNNKEL (reference sequence). J gave up 1 base and V 5 bases, and 1 base lay outside the gene matches. Full variable domain (missing parts from reference TRBV3-1 and TRBJ1-2): DTAVSQTPKYLVTQMGNDKSIKCEQNLGHDTMYWYKQDSKKFLKIMFSYNNKELIINETVPNRFSPKSPDKAHLNLHINSLELGDSAVYFCASSGDSNYGYTFGSGTRLTVV.

V usage is TRBV2 and J usage is TRBJ2-3; 9 bases are shared with TRBD2. There are 16 residues in the CDR3. The junction had 10 bases not matched to a gene; V was cut back by 2 bases and J by 7 bases. The V gene's germline CDR1 is SNHLY and CDR2 FYNNEI. As DNA, the CDR3 is TGTGCCAGCAGTGAAAACCCGGGACTAGCCGGATATACGCAGTATTTT. Amino acid sequence: CASSENPGLAGYTQYF.

This clonotype has just a few counts. V is TRBV11-2 and J is TRBJ1-1; D unclear. Trimming cost V 0 bases and J 2 bases, with 7 bases left between them. Germline V gene sequence: CDR1 SGHAT, CDR2 FQNNGV. This CDR3 has 14 amino acids. CDR3 residues: CASSLDLSNTEAFF. The CDR3 DNA reads as TGTGCCAGCAGCTTAGATCTCAGCAACACTGAAGCTTTCTTT.

The rearrangement joins TRBV11-2 to TRBJ1-1, with D hard to call. The CDR3 is made up of 14 amino acids. Between the trimmed V and J ends, which lost 4 bases and 3 bases, there was a span of 12 bases. CDR1 and CDR2 (germline): SGHAT, FQNNGV. CDR3 nucleotides: TGTGCCAGCAGCTCGAACCGACACCACACTGAAGCTTTCTTT. It is translated as CASSSNRHHTEAFF.

In its sample, this clonotype was seen a few times. A read error may produce the germline difference seen at one junction end. The V call is TRBV3-1, the J call TRBJ2-1, with 9 bases that match TRBD2. The CDR3 contains 16 residues. CDR1 and CDR2 (germline): LGHDT, YNNKEL (reference sequence). The CDR3 coding sequence is TGTGTCAGCTCAAGGGGTAGCGGGGGAAACTACAATGAGCAGTTCTTC. Its protein is CVSSRGSGGNYNEQFF.